This TCR beta chain was sequenced in a study of breast tumors, draining lymph nodes, adjacent tissues. Broader study findings: Tumor TCR diversity was below lymph nodes but above nontumor tissue. That most tumor T cells come from lymph nodes remained unproven. Findings are consistent with lymph node origin and intratumoral expansion of most tumor T cells. Tumor and nontumor repertoires were significantly more similar in luminal-like than in basal-like breast cancer.

TCRdb ran MiXCR on the multiplex PCR reads and lists one entry per CDR3 protein. Of approximately 130,000 distinct CDR3 sequences in the sample, around 20% were seen once. Samples came from axillary lymph nodes draining the breast cancer. This clonotype was found many times. The antigen remains undetermined. The CDR3 sequence is 12 residues long. V was clipped by 1 base and J by 8 bases, with 6 bases between them. Germline loops: CDR1 SGHAT, CDR2 FQNNGV. Sequencing was carried out using axillary lymph node tissue. This chain joins TRBV11-2 and TRBJ2-1; no firm D call. The TCR originated in a female donor with breast cancer. Some clones in this sample may be carry-over from other donors' samples. The CDR3 sequence: CASSLVIDEQFF. In DNA form, the CDR3 reads TGTGCCAGCAGCTTAGTTATCGATGAGCAGTTCTTC.